What follows describes a single TCR beta chain. This clonotype was counted between two and nine times. This receptor's antigen is unknown. One base away there is no much larger clone; base qualities are not given. The germline V gene supplies CDR1 SGHTA and CDR2 FQGNSA. V is clipped by 5 bases and J by 1 base, and the sequence between their germline boundaries is 15 bases long. The CDR3 spans 16 residues, from the cysteine through the phenylalanine. Only the CDR3 part of the read is kept: 48 bases, read in frame from the first base. Libraries were made using multiplex PCR. TCRdb lists the instrument as Illumina HiSeq 4000. CDR3 regions were amplified by Arm-PCR with iRepertoire HTBI primers to construct TCR beta libraries. Before sequencing, the PCR products went through gel purification. The authors' pipeline ran thus. Across samples, 60 to 75 TRBV and roughly 13 TRBJ segments were identified and used for gene usage analysis of CDR3 amino acid clonotypes. COPE and FqMerger were used to merge filtered high-quality paired reads into contigs. Contigs were aligned with BLAST to IMGT TRBV, TRBD and TRBJ reference genes, and CDR3 was defined per IMGT. Any clonotype with a frequency above 0.1% was classified as a highly expanded clone. Shannon entropy was used to measure repertoire diversity, and the Gini coefficient was used to measure V-J evenness. Clonotypes shared by more than one individual were considered public. The public reads were reanalyzed by TCRdb: fastp trimming at Q25, MiXCR alignment, in-frame beta chains only. Entries that share a CDR3 protein sequence are merged under the most common genes and DNA. TCRdb's processing, not the authors' own work, is the source of the V and J calls. This sample is represented by 400,000 to 500,000 distinct CDR3 sequences; about a sixth of them were singletons. 9.5% to 12% of the sample rests with the top ten.

The data originate from a study of regulatory T cells in long-lasting Graves disease (dated by TCRdb to the early 2020s). For the study in its entirety: Antithyroid drugs had been taken for less than 3 months by newly diagnosed Graves' disease patients. The study was conducted in China and was registered as a clinical trial. This study used TCR sequencing and RNA sequencing of peripheral blood to compare persistent Graves' disease patients against newly diagnosed Graves' disease patients. TCR sequencing covered around 13 persistent and some 20 newly diagnosed Graves' disease patients, 33 samples in total. Broad study findings and their caveats: The small sample size was acknowledged by the authors as a limitation that may reduce accuracy. TRBV28, TRBJ1-2 and TRBJ2-5 were preferentially used in persistent disease, while TRBV20-1 and TRBJ2-1 were favored in newly diagnosed disease. Only the TCR beta chain was sequenced and analyzed. Only peripheral blood was studied, because thyroid tissue, the primary lesion, was inaccessible. Persistent Graves' disease patients showed lower TCR Shannon entropy and fewer highly expanded clones than newly diagnosed patients, suggesting clonal expansion. Patients with persistent disease shared more public clonotypes (around 2,700) than newly diagnosed patients did (approximately 970).

Explained via the paper, the time point label denotes: newly diagnosed GD, antithyroid drugs for less than 3 months. RNA was extracted from PBMCs in TRIzol for both TCR sequencing and RNA sequencing. The diagnosis of Graves' disease followed American Thyroid Association guidelines. The patients came from an endocrinology department in Xi'an, China. Each patient gave 7.5 to 10 milliliters of peripheral blood, collected in an EDTA anticoagulant tube. Ficoll Paque Plus density gradient separation was used to isolate PBMCs, and no additional T cell sorting was done. An Agilent 2100 Bioanalyzer and agarose gel were used to assess RNA quality, and a NanoDrop 2000 was used to measure RNA concentration. The same sample was also used in a study of T cells in Graves' hyperthyroidism and ophthalmopathy. The other study reports the following: Graves' hyperthyroidism was defined as stable when no progression to ophthalmopathy occurred over 18 months of follow-up. Hyperthyroidism patients were newly diagnosed, with disease duration under 2 months, and aged 18 to 65 years. Patients with uncontrolled infections, other autoimmune diseases, pregnancy or lactation were excluded. Diagnoses were established on the basis of clinical symptoms, serum thyroxine and TRAb, thyroid ultrasound, and orbital computed tomography. A first-round RT-PCR of the TCR CDR3 used the HTBI primer set with the Qiagen OneStep RT-PCR kit. Most expanded thyroid clonotypes (frequency above 0.001) were also detected in blood, suggesting blood repertoires may reflect thyroid immune responses. A model built on a 13 V-J signature distinguished ophthalmopathy from stable hyperthyroidism, reaching roughly 88% sensitivity and 81.08% specificity in cross-validation and 80%/75% in testing. In validation, the model predicted progression to ophthalmopathy with 55% to 71% sensitivity and roughly 72% specificity, a median of approximately 6.7 months before onset. To identify distinguishing TCR V-J signatures, a discovery cohort of some 99 patients was used, comprising fewer than 45 with Graves' ophthalmopathy and around 60 with stable Graves' hyperthyroidism. An independent validation cohort of some 18 hyperthyroidism patients and some 15 patients who later progressed to ophthalmopathy tested prospective prediction of ophthalmopathy. The 75 to 100 discovery patients were randomly split 7:3 into training and test sets. Thyroid tissue and blood T-cell repertoires from several Graves' hyperthyroidism patients were also compared in the study. After sampling, hyperthyroidism patients received methimazole starting at 30 mg daily, and ophthalmopathy patients received high-dose intravenous methylprednisolone. The libraries were constructed in a second round of multiplex PCR and then size-selected and purified. Paired-end sequencing of the libraries was performed with 100 bp reads on an Illumina HiSeq2000. SOAPnuke was used to process the raw data, removing reads that contained adapters or uncalled bases, had a mean Phred below 15, or lacked an exact match to the constant primer or identifier. High-quality paired reads were merged using COPE v1.2.5, and each unique nucleotide sequence was defined as a clonotype. MiTCR v1.1 was used to align the clonotypes against IMGT TRBV, TRBD and TRBJ reference segments. Analysis was restricted to V-J combinations with a frequency above 0.0001, which covered roughly 99% of repertoires. A TCS score was defined as the ratio of F50 (clonal expansion) to E x V (chaos), with BLOSUM62-based TCRdist applied between CDR3 peptides within each V-J. Welch's t-statistics and random forest reduced fewer than 600 V-J features to under 15, which were used in a naive Bayes classifier (R e1071). Sample size was not statistically predetermined, and investigators were not blinded to group allocation. The paper reports TCR Vbeta CDR3 sequencing of approximately 140 peripheral blood samples: 40 to 45 ophthalmopathy, under 80 hyperthyroidism and approximately 17 progressor patients.

The material sequenced was peripheral blood mononuclear cells (PBMCs), taken at new diagnosis, from a patient treated with antithyroid drugs. The V and J genes are TRBV7-2 and TRBJ1-5; possibly the D gene is TRBD1, per 6 matching bases. This receptor was identified in a woman aged 30 to 39 with Graves disease. Donor details come from another sample of the same person, matched by shared clones. CDR3 reads: CASSPEGGRSNQPQHF. The DNA sequence follows: TGTGCCAGCAGCCCCGAGGGGGGGCGAAGCAATCAGCCCCAGCATTTT. The variable domain in full, with residues beyond the CDR3 obtained from the reference TRBV7-2 and TRBJ1-5 genes, is GAGVSQSPSNKVTEKGKDVELRCDPISGHTALYWYRQSLGQGLEFLIYFQGNSAPDKSGLPSDRFSAERTGGSVSTLTIQRTQQEDSAVYLCASSPEGGRSNQPQHFGDGTRLSIL.